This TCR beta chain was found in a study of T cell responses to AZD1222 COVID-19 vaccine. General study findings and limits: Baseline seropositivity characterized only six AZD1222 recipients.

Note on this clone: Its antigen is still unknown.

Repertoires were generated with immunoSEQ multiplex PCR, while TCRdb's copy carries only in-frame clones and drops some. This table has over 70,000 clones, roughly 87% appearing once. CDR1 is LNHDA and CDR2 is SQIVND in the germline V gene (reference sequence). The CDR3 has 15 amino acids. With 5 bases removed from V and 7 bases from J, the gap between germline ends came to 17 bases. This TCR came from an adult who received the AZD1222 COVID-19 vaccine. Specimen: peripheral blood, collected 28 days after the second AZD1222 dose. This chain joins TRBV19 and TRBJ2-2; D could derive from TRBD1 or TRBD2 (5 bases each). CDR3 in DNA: TGTGCCAGTAGTGGTGGGTGGACTGGGGGCGGGGAGCTGTTTTTT. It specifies CASSGGWTGGGELFF.